The source of this T cell receptor beta chain is a study of blood T cell repertoires in COVID-19. CDR3 size: 14 residues. Germline lookup yields CDR1 MNHEY and CDR2 SVGAGI. The V and J ends lost 5 bases and 0 bases respectively, with 10 bases between them. Sequenced by immunoSEQ multiplex PCR; TCRdb stores in-frame clones only, minus some. The repertoire consists of about 240,000 clones, with over 70% occurring once and the leading ten covering 3% to 3.5%. The sequence came from an elderly woman with acute or convalescent COVID-19. Sequences were obtained from peripheral blood. This chain links TRBV6-5 with TRBJ1-1; D is possibly TRBD1 (6 bases). The CDR3 loop reads CASSRDILNTEAFF. CDR3 coding DNA: TGTGCCAGCAGTCGGGACATTCTGAACACTGAAGCTTTCTTT.